Below, 5 T cell receptor beta chains from the same sample are listed, as sequenced in a study of shared clonotypes between healthy human individuals. Naivety among CD8 cells was defined by CD45RO negativity and positive CCR7 selection, thereby excluding terminally differentiated effector memory CD45RA+ cells. Sequencing used immunoSEQ multiplex PCR; TCRdb keeps in-frame clones, though not all of them. The table lists about 590,000 clones, roughly 96% of them singletons, with 0.11% in the top ten. The specimen was naive CD8+ T cells sorted from blood. These receptors all stem from a woman aged 25 to 39 in good health.

Concerning this clone: The same CDR3 also results from other DNA sequences found in this sample. V and J are TRBV7-9 and TRBJ2-5; 8 bases match TRBD2. J gave up 4 bases and V 5 bases, and 9 bases lay outside the gene matches. The CDR3 runs to 15 residues. Germline-derived CDR1 and CDR2 are SEHNR and FQNEAQ (reference sequence). The CDR3 bases are TGTGCCAGCAGCCCACCCGGGCTAGCGGGAGAGACCCAGTACTTC. It translates to CASSPPGLAGETQYF.

V gene TRBV29-1 combines with J gene TRBJ1-1; no reliable D call. This CDR3 has 11 residues. Trimming removed 2 bases at V and 8 bases at J, with 9 bases between. Per germline, CDR1 SQVTM and CDR2 ANQGSEA. As DNA, the CDR3 is TGCAGCGTTGAAATGGCAGGCGAAGCTTTCTTT. The encoded protein is CSVEMAGEAFF.

This sequence joins TRBV2 and TRBJ2-7, with TRBD2 matching over 10 bases. Germline assignment: CDR1 SNHLY and CDR2 FYNNEI. V shed 1 base and J 6 bases; nucleotides not matched to a gene: 6. CDR3 size: 15 residues. Here the CDR3 reads CASSEESSGRSEQYF. The CDR3 nucleotides read TGTGCCAGCAGTGAAGAGTCTAGCGGGAGATCCGAGCAGTACTTC.

This chain links TRBV30 with TRBJ2-7, with 9 positions matching TRBD1. J gave up 1 base and V 3 bases, and 1 base lay outside the gene matches. Germline CDR1 reads GTSNPN; CDR2 reads SVGIG (reference sequence). The CDR3 length is 13 residues. The CDR3 nucleotides are TGTGCCTGGAGCGGGACAGGGTCCTACGAGCAGTACTTC. Protein product: CAWSGTGSYEQYF.

The chain links TRBV2 to TRBJ2-7; 12 nucleotides match TRBD2. CDR1 and CDR2 from the germline V gene are SNHLY and FYNNEI. The CDR3 covers 16 residues. Trimming at V came to 4 bases and at J to 2 bases, leaving 6 bases not matched to a gene. Here the CDR3 DNA reads TGTGCCAGCAGTGGGGAACTAGCGGGAGGTGCCTACGAGCAGTACTTC. It encodes CASSGELAGGAYEQYF.